The clone carrying this T cell receptor beta chain turned up a few times. Its cognate antigen is unknown. This entry is derived from a study of T cell repertoires in cytomegalovirus infection. The wider study: An indication of both CMV infection and matching HLA type came from public TCR beta signatures. Points from the study as a whole: HLA-C-restricted CMV-specific TCR beta clonotypes prevailed in the ex vivo response.

Trimming at V came to 3 bases and at J to 8 bases, leaving 7 bases not matched to a gene. In germline, CDR1 is MGHRA, CDR2 YSYEKL. This CDR3 has 14 amino acids. TCRdb reprocessed the reads with MiXCR, giving one entry per CDR3 protein. Counted here are 500,000 or so distinct CDR3 sequences, approximately 15% occurring once; the ten biggest clones make up 20% to 30%. V gene TRBV4-1 combines with J gene TRBJ2-1; 7 bases match TRBD2. The sequence was obtained from a human donor in good health (CMV status not recorded). Some clones in this sample may be carry-over from other donors' samples. Sample: CD8+ T cells from PBMCs. Here the CDR3 DNA reads TGCGCCAGCAGCCATAGGGAGGGGCTATATGAGCAGTTCTTC. Protein product: CASSHREGLYEQFF.